Sequencing of this TCR beta chain was carried out in a study of blood T cell repertoires in COVID-19. Study at large: COVID-19 samples, acute and convalescent, were from the United States, Italy and Spain. Sample material is recorded as cDNA or gDNA derived from T cells, B-cell-depleted T cells, or PBMCs.

Under the authors' procedure: Researchers report that nucleated cell counts were estimated from reference gene primer amplification. Profiling relied on immunoSEQ multiplex PCR, and the TCRdb table lists in-frame clones only, not all of them. V and J calls and clone size are copied from that table; D and trimming were computed from the DNA. The sample lists 540,000 or so clones; about 89% were seen once. V lost 6 bases to trimming and J lost 7 bases; unmatched junction nucleotides: 10. CDR3 size: 15 residues. CDR1 SEHNR and CDR2 FQNEAQ come from the germline V gene (reference sequence). A Seattle source enrolled patients during active infection and followed them longitudinally.

This TCR derives from a woman aged 45-65 years with COVID-19, enrolled during active disease. Sequencing was carried out using peripheral blood. The chain is built from TRBV7-9 and TRBJ1-4; 8 bases match TRBD1. The CDR3 spells CASSFQTGAGEKLFF. The CDR3 DNA is TGTGCCAGCAGTTTTCAGACAGGGGCGGGTGAAAAACTGTTTTTT.